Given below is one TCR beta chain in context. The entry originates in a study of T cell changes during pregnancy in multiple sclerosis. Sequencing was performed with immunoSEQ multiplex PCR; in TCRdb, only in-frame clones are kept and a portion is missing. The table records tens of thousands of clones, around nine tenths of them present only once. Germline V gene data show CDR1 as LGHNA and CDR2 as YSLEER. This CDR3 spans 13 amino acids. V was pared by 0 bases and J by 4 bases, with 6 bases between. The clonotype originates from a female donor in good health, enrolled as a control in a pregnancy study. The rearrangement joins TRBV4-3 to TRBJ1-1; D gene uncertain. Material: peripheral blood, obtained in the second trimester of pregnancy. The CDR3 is CASSQDRSTEAFF. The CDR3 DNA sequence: TGCGCCAGCAGCCAAGACAGGTCCACTGAAGCTTTCTTT.